The present entry profiles one T cell receptor (beta chain) with its context. The target antigen is unknown. V lost 1 base and J lost 2, with 18 bases in between. The CDR3 runs to 17 residues. Germline V gene lookup returns CDR1 LGHNA and CDR2 YNFKEQ. This record comes from a study of T cell responses to AZD1222 COVID-19 vaccine. The study's findings and limits: Spike-wide coverage was observed for vaccine-associated CD4 TCRs, with dominant responses at 160-218 and 743-854.

This table comes from immunoSEQ multiplex PCR, and its TCRdb copy is limited to in-frame clones, with some not included. Seen here are 150,000 to 200,000 clones, 94% observed once, and the top ten hold approximately 0.6%. This chain connects TRBV4-2 to TRBJ2-7; a weak D match, TRBD2 (7 bases). The sequence was collected from an adult in good health. Specimen: peripheral blood, collected on day 0 of AZD1222 vaccination. This chain's CDR3 is CASSQGHVGGAAYEQYF. The CDR3 DNA sequence: TGTGCCAGCAGCCAAGGGCACGTGGGGGGGGCCGCCTACGAGCAGTACTTC.